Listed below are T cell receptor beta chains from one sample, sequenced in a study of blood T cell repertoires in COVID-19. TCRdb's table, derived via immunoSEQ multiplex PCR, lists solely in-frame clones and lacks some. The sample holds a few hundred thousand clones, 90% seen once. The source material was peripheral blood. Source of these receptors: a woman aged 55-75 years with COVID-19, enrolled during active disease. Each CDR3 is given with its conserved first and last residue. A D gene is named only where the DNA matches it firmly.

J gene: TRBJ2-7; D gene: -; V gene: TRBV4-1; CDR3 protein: CASSQSTAELVEQYF
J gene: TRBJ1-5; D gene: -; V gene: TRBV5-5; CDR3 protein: CASNSLLGGQPQHF
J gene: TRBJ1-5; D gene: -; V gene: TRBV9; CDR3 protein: CASSAAGGNQPQHF
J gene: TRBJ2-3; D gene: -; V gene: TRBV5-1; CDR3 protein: CASSFEGFGTDTQYF
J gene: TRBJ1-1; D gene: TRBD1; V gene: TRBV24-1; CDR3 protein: CATSPGTGDAEAFF
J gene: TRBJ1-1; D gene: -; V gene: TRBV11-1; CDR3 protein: CASSLPPGLNTEAFF
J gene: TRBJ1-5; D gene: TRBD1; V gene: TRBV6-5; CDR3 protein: CASSRGQGGNQPQHF
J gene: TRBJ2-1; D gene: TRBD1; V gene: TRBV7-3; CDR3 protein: CASSPGQGNEQFF
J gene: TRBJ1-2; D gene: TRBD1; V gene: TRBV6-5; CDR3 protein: CASSMTSGTGLIYTF
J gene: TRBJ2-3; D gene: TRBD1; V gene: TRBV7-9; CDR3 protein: CASSLGQGFGGDTQYF
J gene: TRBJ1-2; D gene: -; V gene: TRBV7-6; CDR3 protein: CASSSSQGMRVGYTF
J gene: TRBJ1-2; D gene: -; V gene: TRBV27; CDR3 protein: CASSLFAGANYGYTF
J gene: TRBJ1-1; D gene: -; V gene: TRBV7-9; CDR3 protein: CASSLVLLNTEAFF
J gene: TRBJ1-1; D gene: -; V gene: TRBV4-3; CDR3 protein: CASSQESAGAERAFF
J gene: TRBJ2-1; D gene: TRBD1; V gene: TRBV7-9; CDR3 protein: CASSRDRGANEQFF
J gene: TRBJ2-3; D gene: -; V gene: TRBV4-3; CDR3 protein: CASSQDSGDTDTQYF